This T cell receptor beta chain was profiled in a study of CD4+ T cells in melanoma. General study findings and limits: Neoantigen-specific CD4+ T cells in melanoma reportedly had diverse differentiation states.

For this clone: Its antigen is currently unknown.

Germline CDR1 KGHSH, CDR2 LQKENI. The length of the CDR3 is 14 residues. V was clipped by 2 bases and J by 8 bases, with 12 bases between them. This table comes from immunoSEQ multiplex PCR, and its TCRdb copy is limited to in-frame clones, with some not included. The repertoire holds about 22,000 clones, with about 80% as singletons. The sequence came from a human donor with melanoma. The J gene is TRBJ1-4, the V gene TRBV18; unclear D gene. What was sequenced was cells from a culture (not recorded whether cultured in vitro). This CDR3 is CASSPDFKGEKLFF. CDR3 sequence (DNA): TGTGCCAGCTCACCAGACTTTAAGGGCGAAAAACTGTTTTTT.